This T cell receptor (beta chain) derives from a study of cytomegalovirus exposure and HLA in healthy donors. At the level of the study: The study placed around 80% of its roughly 400 genotyped donors in the Caucasian-associated ancestry cluster.

Comments on this clone: The same CDR3 arises from other DNA sequences in this sample as well.

The CDR3 spans 16 residues. The V end lost 4 bases, the J end lost 6 bases, and 20 bases lay between the germline ends. The PCR had 60 Vbeta and 13 Jbeta primers. TCRdb's table, derived via immunoSEQ multiplex PCR, lists solely in-frame clones and lacks some. The profile shows under 90,000 clones, roughly 64% of them singletons. Sequences were obtained from PBMCs. The chain has TRBV5-7 and TRBJ1-5; D remains ambiguous. TRBV5-7 is placed among ORFs of uncertain function. The receptor was isolated from a man aged 40-50 years in good health and CMV-seropositive. The CDR3 is CASSPPTEPPTQPQHF. CDR3 sequence (DNA): TGTGCCAGCAGCCCTCCGACGGAGCCGCCGACTCAGCCCCAGCATTTT.